This entry features one TCR beta chain sequence. Profiling relied on immunoSEQ multiplex PCR, and the TCRdb table lists in-frame clones only, not all of them. The sample has about 88,000 clones, around 82% seen once. The data derive from a study of cytomegalovirus exposure and HLA in healthy donors. Germline assignment: CDR1 SGHKS and CDR2 YYEKEE (reference sequence). The CDR3 is 15 residues long. The trim removed 3 bases at V and 0 bases at J, leaving 2 bases unmatched. Sequenced sample: PBMCs. The V gene is TRBV5-5, the J gene TRBJ2-7; TRBD2 aligns across 11 bases. This receptor was identified in a woman younger than 35 in good health and CMV-seropositive. In nucleotides, the CDR3 is TGTGCCAGCAGCTCACTAGCGGGGGTCTCCTACGAGCAGTACTTC. Amino acids: CASSSLAGVSYEQYF.